This T cell receptor (beta chain) was sequenced during a study of beta chain features in type 1 diabetes (dated by TCRdb to 2016 to 2019). Turning to the overall study: Mean age, gender distribution, total cell number and subset yield were not different between patients and healthy donors. A total of around 110,000,000 sorted cells were examined across all samples, and RNA yield correlated strongly with the number of cells per subset. In the study, recently diagnosed type 1 diabetes patients and matched healthy donors were compared on the TCRB repertoires of their sorted circulating CD4+ T cell subsets. Regulatory and stem cell-like memory subsets were isolated from only 8 patients and roughly eight healthy donors, whereas naive and central memory subsets came from all 30 or so donors.

This clone was seen only a few times. What antigen it recognizes has not been identified. A far larger clone is only one base removed, so a read error is likely. The CDR3, from cysteine to phenylalanine, totals 13 residues. Only CDR3 DNA is held: 39 bases, read in frame from base 1. The germline V gene specifies MNHEY as CDR1 and SVGAGI as CDR2. The germline V end is reduced by 6 bases and the J end by 3 bases; junction bases left unmatched: 5. All of the isolated RNA was reverse transcribed with the High Capacity cDNA Reverse Transcription Kit, so expressed TCRB transcripts were sequenced. Deep immunoSEQ sequencing was performed on naive, central memory and regulatory T cell samples, with an average of roughly 3.3 million total reads per sample. Sorted cells were lysed in RLT buffer, and RNA was extracted using DNase-treated RNeasy Micro or Mini kits according to cell number. To prevent cross-contamination, every cell subset was processed on its own, while patient and healthy donor samples were processed together. TCRB sequences were amplified from cDNA with the immunoSEQ multiplex PCR, producing 87-bp fragments spanning the CDR3 region. Amplicons were sequenced on the Illumina HiSeq platform. Regarding the original processing steps: PCR bias was corrected computationally using synthetic template baselines, and reads within Hamming distance 2 were collapsed, with unmergeable singletons discarded. Reads were aligned to IMGT to assign V, D and J genes, CDR3 length, and insertions or deletions at six rearrangement sites. Clonotype counts were normalized to sorted cell number within each subset before computing true diversity and Gini coefficients with the tcR R package. The overlap coefficient, calculated on TCRB nucleotide sequences, was used to quantify repertoire sharing. TCRdb's version of the immuneACCESS table is confined to in-frame rearrangements and falls short of the full clone set. An unresolved V gene accounts for under half of the shortfall where checked; the remainder is of unknown origin. That table gives V, J and clone size, and the DNA gave D and trimming. Counted in this sample were about 340,000 clones; about a tenth of them appeared once. 1% of the sample goes to the ten largest clones.

From each donor, a single peripheral blood sample of around 120 mL on average was drawn into heparinised tubes. Using a panel that included CD45RO, CCR7, CD25, CD127, CD95 and CD27, naive, central memory, regulatory and stem cell-like memory CD4+ T cells were sorted on a BD FACSAria II. A purity above 95% was achieved for all sorted populations. PBMCs were separated immediately by Lymphoprep density gradient centrifugation and were stained directly, without being cultured. Samples were stained and sorted in pairs, with one healthy donor and one patient per experiment, so that batch effects were minimized. The study at large found these results: Because small numbers of individuals were included in the HLA sub-analyses, any influence of HLA type on TCRB rearrangement was left unresolved. Naive, central memory and regulatory TCRB repertoires appeared to be more similar among patients than among healthy donors. Type 1 diabetes patients showed a moderate but significant shortening of TCRB CDR3 length in all four CD4+ subsets. Sequencing cDNA rather than genomic DNA could over-represent highly expressing activated cells, although activation and CD3 levels did not differ between groups. PCR might favor shorter templates, but patient and control samples were amplified and corrected together, so any skew would affect both groups equally. At VDJ recombination sites, patients with type 1 diabetes made fewer insertions and deleted more nucleotides, a pattern implying thymic rearrangement abnormalities.

The V gene is TRBV6-5 and the J gene is TRBJ2-7; 7 bases in between match TRBD1. The TCR was taken from a man aged 30 to 45 with type 1 diabetes. The specimen sequenced was central memory CD4+ T cells from blood. CDR3 region: CASSLDRVYEQYF. In nucleotides, the sequence is TGTGCCAGCAGCCTAGACAGGGTCTACGAGCAGTACTTC.